This T cell receptor (beta chain) was identified in a study of control samples from healthy donors and cancer patients. Here immunoSEQ multiplex PCR was the method, and the copy in TCRdb shows in-frame clones only, minus some. The sample includes under 300,000 clones, approximately 80% seen only once; the top ten take roughly 14%. Germline lookup yields CDR1 WNHNN and CDR2 SYGVQD (reference sequence). V gave up 3 bases and J gave up 7 bases; unmatched junction bases: 9. The CDR3 has 14 residues. Sequenced: PBMCs. The receptor was isolated from a woman aged 55-69 years with lung cancer. The chain combines TRBV10-1 with TRBJ2-7; 7 nucleotides line up with TRBD2. The CDR3 is CASSDGGMRGEQYF. The DNA of the CDR3 is TGCGCCAGCAGTGATGGGGGGATGCGGGGGGAGCAGTACTTC.